These 4 T cell receptor beta chains share one sample of origin, sequenced in a study of shared clonotypes between healthy human individuals. The repertoire was sequenced with immunoSEQ multiplex PCR; TCRdb's copy has only in-frame clones and lacks some. Among 550,000 to 800,000 clones, less than 85% were seen once, and the ten largest hold 1.7%. Sequenced: memory CD4+ T cells sorted from blood. The subset is: CD45RA-negative fraction. The receptors were sampled from a woman aged 30 to 39 in good health.

The V gene is TRBV28, the J gene TRBJ1-5; TRBD1 might be the D (5 bases). This CDR3 comprises 12 residues. Germline V gene lookup returns CDR1 MDHEN and CDR2 SYDVKM. The V end lost 5 bases, the J end lost 11 bases, and 13 bases lay between the germline ends. The CDR3 region has the DNA TGTGCCAGCAGTGGTTCAGGGAGGGCCCAGCATTTT. This codes for CASSGSGRAQHF. The full variable domain, its missing parts supplied by reference TRBV28 and TRBJ1-5, is DVKVTQSSRYLVKRTGEKVFLECVQDMDHENMFWYRQDPGLGLRLIYFSYDVKMKEKGDIPEGYSVSREKKERFSLILESASTNQTSMYLCASSGSGRAQHFGDGTRLSIL.

This sequence joins TRBV28 and TRBJ2-7; TRBD2 matches at 10 bases. CDR1 is MDHEN and CDR2 is SYDVKM in the germline V gene. With V trimmed by 8 bases and J by 1 base, 17 bases remained unmatched. CDR3 length: 18 amino acids. The CDR3 region is CASGSVAASGRVSYEQYF. The CDR3 coding sequence is TGTGCCAGCGGATCCGTGGCGGCTAGCGGGAGAGTTTCCTACGAGCAGTACTTC. The full variable domain, rest sourced from reference TRBV28 and TRBJ2-7, is DVKVTQSSRYLVKRTGEKVFLECVQDMDHENMFWYRQDPGLGLRLIYFSYDVKMKEKGDIPEGYSVSREKKERFSLILESASTNQTSMYLCASGSVAASGRVSYEQYFGPGTRLTVT.

The chain recombines TRBV19 with TRBJ1-1; 8 bases fit TRBD1. This CDR3 spans 13 amino acids. V trimming: 3 bases; J trimming: 6 bases; junction bases outside the gene matches: 3. Germline-derived CDR1 and CDR2 are LNHDA and SQIVND (reference sequence). The CDR3 loop is CASSIEQGAEAFF. CDR3 bases: TGTGCCAGTAGTATTGAACAGGGGGCTGAAGCTTTCTTT.

A few counts support this clone. The rearrangement links TRBV15 to TRBJ1-2; D not certain. V was trimmed by 3 bases and J by 3 bases, leaving 8 bases between them. Germline CDR1 is LNHNV and CDR2 is YYDKDF (reference sequence). The CDR3 runs 13 residues. CDR3 sequence reads: CATSSGRDYGYTF. The CDR3 nucleotides read TGTGCCACCAGCAGCGGGAGGGACTATGGCTACACCTTC.